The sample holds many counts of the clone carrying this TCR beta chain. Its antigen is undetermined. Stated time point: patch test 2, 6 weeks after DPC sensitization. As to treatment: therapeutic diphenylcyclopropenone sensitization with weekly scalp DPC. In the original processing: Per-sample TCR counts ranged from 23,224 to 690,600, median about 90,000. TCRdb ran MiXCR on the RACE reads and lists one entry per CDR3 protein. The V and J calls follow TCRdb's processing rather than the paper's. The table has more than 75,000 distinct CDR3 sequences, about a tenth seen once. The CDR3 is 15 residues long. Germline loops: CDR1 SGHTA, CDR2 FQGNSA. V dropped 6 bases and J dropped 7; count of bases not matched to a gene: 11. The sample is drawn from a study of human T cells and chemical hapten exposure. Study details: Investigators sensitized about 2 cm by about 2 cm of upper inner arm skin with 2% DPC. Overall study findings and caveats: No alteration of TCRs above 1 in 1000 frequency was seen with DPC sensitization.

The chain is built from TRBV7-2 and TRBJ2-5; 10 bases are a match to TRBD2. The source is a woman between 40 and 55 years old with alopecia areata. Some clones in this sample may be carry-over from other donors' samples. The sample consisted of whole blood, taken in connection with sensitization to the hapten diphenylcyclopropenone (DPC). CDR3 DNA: TGTGCCAGCAGACGGACGGGACTAGCGTCGGGGACCCAGTACTTC. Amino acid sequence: CASRRTGLASGTQYF.